This paragraph reports one T cell receptor beta chain. This sample is part of a study of human T cells and chemical hapten exposure. Time point specified: pre-sensitization, week 0. Treatment reported: therapeutic diphenylcyclopropenone sensitization with weekly scalp DPC. Using its own MiXCR run on the RACE reads, TCRdb lists one record per CDR3 protein. This table holds tens of thousands of distinct CDR3 sequences, around an eighth found once. Trimming took 5 bases from V and 1 from J; bases not matched to a gene: 3. Germline V gene data show CDR1 as SSHAT and CDR2 as FNYEAQ (reference sequence). This CDR3 is 14 amino acids long.

The chain joins TRBV7-7 to TRBJ2-5, with 8 bases matching TRBD1. Sequencing used whole blood, obtained in connection with sensitization to the hapten diphenylcyclopropenone (DPC). The sequence was obtained from a woman in her 30s with alopecia areata. Some clones in this sample may be carry-over from other donors' samples. The CDR3 DNA is TGTGCCAGCAGCCACGGACAGGGCCAAGAGACCCAGTACTTC. Protein sequence: CASSHGQGQETQYF. Full variable domain (remainder filled in from reference TRBV7-7 and TRBJ2-5): GAGVSQSPRYKVTKRGQDVTLRCDPISSHATLYWYQQALGQGPEFLTYFNYEAQPDKSGLPSDRFSAERPEGSISTLTIQRTEQRDSAMYRCASSHGQGQETQYFGPGTRLLVL.